This T cell receptor (beta chain) is from a study of identifying expanded T cells in peripheral blood (dated by TCRdb to between 2019 and 2020). Describing the broader study: Separate aliquots of the same genomic DNA pool were sequenced to produce technical replicates, and four replicates were compared in pairs. The investigation overall reported the following: The binomial model flagged approximately 1.2 differentially abundant clones between technical replicates but approximately 15 over approximately 2 weeks and approximately 18 over approximately 4 weeks. Across all healthy donors, variance in clone template counts between roughly two-week samples was found to increase significantly with total template count. The beta-binomial model significantly reduced the number of clones called differentially abundant and the false-positive rate across all healthy-donor time intervals. The authors expected biological variance in healthy repertoires might increase further over much longer intervals such as months to years.

A word on this clone: Which antigen it targets is not known. Nothing much larger sits one base from this clone, and base qualities are not available.

During the collection period, no infections or other immune events were recorded for the healthy donors. Blood repertoires from healthy donors were used as a training cohort for calibrating time-dependent variance in a beta-binomial model of differential abundance of T-cell clones. The training cohort was composed of some ten healthy donors, 3 female and 7 male. On average the donors were approximately 40 years old, and their ages spanned roughly 29 to 70 years. Obtained from a commercial supplier, whole blood was collected from each healthy donor at three time points set two to three weeks apart. For immunosequencing, genomic DNA was extracted from unsorted whole blood. The CDR3 spans 11 residues, from the cysteine through the phenylalanine. Left in the record is the CDR3 DNA by itself, 33 bases read in frame from the first base. The CDR1 and CDR2 encoded by the germline V gene are SQVTM and ANQGSEA. Unmatched junction bases come to 2, with V trimmed by 7 bases and J by 3 bases.

The immunoSEQ Assay, which relies on bias-controlled multiplex PCR amplification of genomic DNA, was used to profile TCRbeta CDR3 regions. As for how the authors treated the data: The absolute abundance of each unique TCRbeta CDR3 region was quantified after sequences were collapsed and filtered. Differential abundance was tested with a binomial (Fisher-equivalent) model and with a beta-binomial model adding time-dependent variance fitted from healthy donors. Any clone with fewer than 5 combined templates was excluded, and a clone was called differentially abundant if its Benjamini-Hochberg FDR was below 0.01. Beta-binomial variance was modeled as a function of total template count across the two samples using the form v = (b*log(k)+a)^2. TCRdb limited this immuneACCESS table to in-frame rearrangements with V and J called. A share of clones is missing; checked studies link under half to unresolved V genes, and the rest is unexplained. V, J and clone size were drawn from that table, and D and trimming were deduced from the DNA. The sample has about 91,000 clones on record, about nine tenths of them singletons. The top ten clones comprise roughly 4% of the sample.

The chain couples TRBV29-1 to TRBJ2-7, with 8 bases aligning to TRBD1. This clonotype originated in a person aged 18 to 70 in good health. Sequenced material: blood. The CDR3 reads as follows: CSGTGGYEQYF. The DNA sequence is as follows: TGCAGCGGAACAGGGGGCTACGAGCAGTACTTC.